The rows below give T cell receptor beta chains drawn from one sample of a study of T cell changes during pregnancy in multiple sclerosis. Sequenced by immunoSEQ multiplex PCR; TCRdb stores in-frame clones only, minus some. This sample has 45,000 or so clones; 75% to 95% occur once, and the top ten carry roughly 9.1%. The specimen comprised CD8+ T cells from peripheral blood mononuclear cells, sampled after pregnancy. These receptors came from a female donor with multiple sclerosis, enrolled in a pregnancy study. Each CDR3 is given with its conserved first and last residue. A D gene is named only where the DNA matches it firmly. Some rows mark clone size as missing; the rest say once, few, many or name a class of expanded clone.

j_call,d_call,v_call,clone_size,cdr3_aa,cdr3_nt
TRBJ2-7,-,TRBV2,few,CARSRGPYEQYF,TGTGCCCGCTCTCGCGGTCCCTACGAGCAGTACTTC
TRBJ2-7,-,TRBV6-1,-,CASSAISGTLLMEQYF,TGTGCCAGCAGTGCGATTTCCGGGACACTCCTTATGGAGCAGTACTTC
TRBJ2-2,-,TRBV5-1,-,CASSLGGRDGGELFF,TGCGCCAGCAGCTTGGGGGGGCGCGATGGCGGGGAGCTGTTTTTT
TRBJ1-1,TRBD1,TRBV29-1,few,CSVEYGQGGAEAFF,TGCAGCGTTGAATACGGACAGGGTGGAGCTGAAGCTTTCTTT
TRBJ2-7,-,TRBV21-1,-,CASTLDTSVYEQYF,TGTGCCAGCACCTTGGACACCTCGGTCTACGAGCAGTACTTC
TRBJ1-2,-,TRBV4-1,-,CASSQDPGENYGYTF,TGCGCCAGCAGCCAAGATCCGGGGGAAAACTATGGCTACACCTTC
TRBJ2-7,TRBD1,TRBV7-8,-,CASSPAHHRGYRLGQYF,TGTGCCAGCAGCCCAGCCCATCACAGGGGGTATCGCTTAGGGCAGTACTTC
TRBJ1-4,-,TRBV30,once,CAWTPTGLNEKLFF,TGTGCCTGGACGCCGACAGGACTTAATGAAAAACTGTTTTTT
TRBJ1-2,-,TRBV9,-,CASSVGGDLYGYTF,TGTGCCAGCAGCGTAGGCGGAGACCTATATGGCTACACCTTC
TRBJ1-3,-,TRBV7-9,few,CASSYGGSTGNTIYF,TGTGCCAGCAGCTACGGGGGGAGTACGGGAAACACCATATATTTT
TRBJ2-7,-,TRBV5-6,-,CASSLLGLRSYEQYF,TGTGCCAGCAGCTTGTTAGGACTACGCTCCTACGAGCAGTACTTC
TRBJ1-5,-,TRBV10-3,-,CASQGLGNQPQHF,TGTGCCAGCCAGGGACTGGGCAATCAGCCCCAGCATTTT
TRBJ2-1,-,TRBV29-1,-,CSVEDIPYNEQFF,TGCAGCGTTGAAGATATCCCCTACAATGAGCAGTTCTTC
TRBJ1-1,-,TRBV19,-,CASSLPGGFTEAFF,TGTGCCAGTAGCCTACCCGGGGGTTTCACTGAAGCTTTCTTT
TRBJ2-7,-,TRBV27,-,CATIGTGAYEQYF,TGTGCCACCATAGGGACTGGTGCCTACGAGCAGTACTTC
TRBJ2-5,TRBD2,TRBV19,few,CASSSNGASGYQETQYF,TGTGCCAGTAGTAGTAATGGGGCTAGCGGGTATCAAGAGACCCAGTACTTC
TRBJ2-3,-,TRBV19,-,CASSMEWVSTDTQYF,TGTGCCAGTAGTATGGAGTGGGTCAGCACAGATACGCAGTATTTT